The clone carrying this T cell receptor (beta chain) was seen more than once but under ten times. Its antigen is as yet unknown. This entry comes from a study of shared clonotypes between healthy human individuals. The repertoire was sequenced with immunoSEQ multiplex PCR; TCRdb's copy has only in-frame clones and lacks some. The sample lists roughly 1 million clones, approximately 76% occurring once. Findings and caveats of the study: It was observed that about 5% of naive CD4 clonotypes were shared across a handful of donors. Sorted-subset sequencing, rarefaction showed, was incomplete despite large depth. Expectations were that clonotype sharing among donors would be affected by sequencing depth. The sole specimen, blood, was sampled, and tissue repertoires likely differ.

Germline V gene sequence: CDR1 SNHLY, CDR2 FYNNEI. V was shortened by 2 bases and J by 6 bases, with 5 bases between the two germline ends. The CDR3 has 13 residues. This clonotype originated in a man younger than 30 in good health. V gene TRBV2 combines with J gene TRBJ1-6; the D is unclear. The sequenced sample consisted of memory CD4+ T cells sorted from blood. Specified subset: CD45RA-negative fraction. Written as DNA, the CDR3 is TGTGCCAGCAGTGAACACATTAATTCACCCCTCCACTTT. Its translation: CASSEHINSPLHF.